What follows are 15 T cell receptor beta chains derived from one specimen sequenced in a study of T cells after yellow fever vaccination. MiXCR, applied by TCRdb to the 5' RACE reads, yields one record per CDR3 protein. The data hold under 400,000 distinct CDR3 sequences, with roughly an eighth observed a single time. The source was CD4+ T cells sorted from PBMCs, collected 15 days after the yellow fever booster vaccination. Receptors were obtained from a man aged 18 to 29 who received the YFV17D yellow fever vaccine.

This clonotype was recorded many times. This chain joins TRBV6-6 and TRBJ1-1; D not certain. This CDR3 region has 13 residues. V was shortened by 2 bases and J by 1 base, with 5 bases between the two germline ends. Germline V lookup: CDR1 MNHNY, CDR2 SVGAGI (reference sequence). In DNA form, the CDR3 reads TGTGCCAGCAGTTACGGATCGAACACTGAAGCTTTCTTT. Translated: CASSYGSNTEAFF.

This clonotype has a handful of counts. The V call is TRBV11-2, the J call TRBJ1-1; a weak D match, TRBD1 (5 bases). V gave up 8 bases and J gave up 5 bases, with 18 bases separating them. CDR1 and CDR2 (germline): SGHAT, FQNNGV. The CDR3 spans 14 residues. CDR3 sequence: CASGSLGRGTEAFF. CDR3 nucleotide sequence: TGTGCCAGCGGGTCGCTCGGCCGGGGGACTGAAGCTTTCTTT.

This clonotype has only a few counts. The genes are TRBV7-9 and TRBJ1-1; D unclear. Trimming took 5 bases from V and 2 from J, leaving 6 bases between them. Germline lookup yields CDR1 SEHNR and CDR2 FQNEAQ (reference sequence). The CDR3 loop spans 12 amino acids. The CDR3 reads CASSHANTEAFF. In DNA form, the CDR3 reads TGTGCCAGCAGCCACGCCAACACTGAAGCTTTCTTT.

The sample holds many counts of this clonotype. The chain joins TRBV4-3 to TRBJ2-7, with 9 bases lining up with TRBD2. This CDR3 is 15 amino acids long. The V segment lost 2 bases and the J segment 0 bases; nucleotides outside the gene matches: 2. CDR1 and CDR2 (germline): LGHNA, YSLEER. The CDR3 protein is CASSQLAGTSYEQYF. The CDR3, as DNA: TGCGCCAGCAGCCAACTAGCGGGAACCTCCTACGAGCAGTACTTC.

The chain recombines TRBV20-1 with TRBJ1-2, with a tentative D call TRBD1 (5 bases). The V gene lost 3 bases and the J gene lost 8 bases, with 19 bases spanning the gap. This CDR3 is 14 amino acids long. The V gene's germline CDR1 is DFQATT and CDR2 SNEGSKA (reference sequence). The CDR3 loop reads CSASKRGTGGGYTF. The DNA of the CDR3 is TGCAGTGCTAGTAAACGGGGAACAGGAGGAGGCTACACCTTC.

This chain connects TRBV7-9 to TRBJ2-3; tentative D call: TRBD2 (6 bases). Germline V gives CDR1 SEHNR, CDR2 FQNEAQ (reference sequence). The CDR3 length is 17 residues. Trimming removed 5 bases at V and 0 bases at J, with 18 bases between. The chain's CDR3 is CASSPYAGGASTDTQYF. DNA for the CDR3: TGTGCCAGCAGCCCGTACGCCGGCGGGGCTAGCACAGATACGCAGTATTTT.

This clonotype was picked up a small number of times. The rearrangement joins TRBV12-3 or TRBV12-4 to TRBJ1-2; no clear D. The CDR3 spans 13 residues. The V and J ends lost 7 bases and 5 bases respectively, with 14 bases between them. The CDR3 protein is CASTPSGFYGYTF. As DNA, the CDR3 is TGTGCCAGCACTCCTTCGGGGTTTTATGGCTACACCTTC.

The chain joins TRBV7-9 to TRBJ2-2; D not resolved. The V end lost 6 bases, the J end lost 5 bases, and 10 bases lay between the germline ends. The germline V gene has CDR1 SEHNR and CDR2 FQNEAQ (reference sequence). The CDR3 totals 13 residues. In nucleotides, the CDR3 is TGTGCCAGCAGTTATTCGTGGACCGGGGAGCTGTTTTTT. The encoded protein is CASSYSWTGELFF.

This rearrangement joins TRBV10-3 to TRBJ2-7, with 13 bases matching TRBD2. V shed 2 bases and J 2 bases; nucleotides not matched to a gene: 3. Looked up from germline, CDR1 is ENHRY and CDR2 is SYGVKD. The CDR3 has 16 amino acids. The CDR3 is CAISEKGLAGPYEQYF. CDR3 in DNA: TGTGCCATCAGTGAGAAGGGACTAGCGGGACCCTACGAGCAGTACTTC.

This clonotype was seen only a few times. The gene calls are TRBV20-1 and TRBJ2-2; D remains unclear. V gave up 0 bases and J gave up 3 bases, with 11 bases separating them. The CDR3 consists of 15 residues. The V gene's germline CDR1 is DFQATT and CDR2 SNEGSKA (reference sequence). Here the CDR3 DNA reads TGCAGTGCTAGAGATCTCGGAGTTTACACCGGGGAGCTGTTTTTT. Translated, it gives CSARDLGVYTGELFF.

Only a few counts were recorded for this clonotype. The chain is built from TRBV5-1 and TRBJ2-1; D call uncertain. From germline, CDR1 is SGHRS and CDR2 YFSETQ. The CDR3 has 13 residues. Trimming took 3 bases from V and 7 from J, leaving 11 bases between them. CDR3 DNA: TGCGCCAGCAGCTCCACTGCTCTGAATGAGCAGTTCTTC. This codes for CASSSTALNEQFF.

The rearrangement links TRBV29-1 to TRBJ2-1; D is unresolved. The V end was cut by 3 bases, the J end by 7 bases, with 10 bases between. The germline V gene has CDR1 SQVTM and CDR2 ANQGSEA. This CDR3 is built from 12 residues. The CDR3 is CSVELVWNEQFF. The CDR3 DNA reads TGCAGCGTTGAGCTGGTTTGGAATGAGCAGTTCTTC.

V usage is TRBV7-3 and J usage is TRBJ2-7; no firm D call. Deletions cut 5 bases from V and 4 bases from J, with 18 bases between. The CDR3 loop spans 15 amino acids. Germline CDR1 reads SGHTA; CDR2 reads FQGTGA. DNA for the CDR3: TGTGCCAGCAGCCCAACCCCAGGCCCCGAATACGAGCAGTACTTC. It encodes CASSPTPGPEYEQYF.

J is TRBJ2-2 and V is TRBV6-2 or TRBV6-3, with D hard to call. V lost 6 bases and J 4 bases, leaving 27 bases between the germline ends. The CDR3 consists of 19 residues. From germline, CDR1 is MNHEY and CDR2 SVGEGT. DNA of the CDR3: TGTGCCAGCAGCCGCCTAGGGAATTGGTACCGGCAATCCACCGGGGAGCTGTTTTTT. Its translation: CASSRLGNWYRQSTGELFF.

This clonotype has a handful of counts. The genes are TRBV11-2 and TRBJ1-1, with D unclear. The CDR3 runs 13 residues. From germline, CDR1 is SGHAT and CDR2 FQNNGV. Trimming took off 5 bases at V and 10 bases at J, with 17 bases between the two ends. CDR3 in DNA: TGTGCCAGCAGCCCCGCCAGGCCGGTAGGAGCTTTCTTT. Encoded protein: CASSPARPVGAFF. Using reference TRBV11-2 and TRBJ1-1 for the parts outside the CDR3, the full variable domain is EAGVAQSPRYKIIEKRQSVAFWCNPISGHATLYWYQQILGQGPKLLIQFQNNGVVDDSQLPKDRFSAERLKGVDSTLKIQPAKLEDSAVYLCASSPARPVGAFFGQGTRLTVV.